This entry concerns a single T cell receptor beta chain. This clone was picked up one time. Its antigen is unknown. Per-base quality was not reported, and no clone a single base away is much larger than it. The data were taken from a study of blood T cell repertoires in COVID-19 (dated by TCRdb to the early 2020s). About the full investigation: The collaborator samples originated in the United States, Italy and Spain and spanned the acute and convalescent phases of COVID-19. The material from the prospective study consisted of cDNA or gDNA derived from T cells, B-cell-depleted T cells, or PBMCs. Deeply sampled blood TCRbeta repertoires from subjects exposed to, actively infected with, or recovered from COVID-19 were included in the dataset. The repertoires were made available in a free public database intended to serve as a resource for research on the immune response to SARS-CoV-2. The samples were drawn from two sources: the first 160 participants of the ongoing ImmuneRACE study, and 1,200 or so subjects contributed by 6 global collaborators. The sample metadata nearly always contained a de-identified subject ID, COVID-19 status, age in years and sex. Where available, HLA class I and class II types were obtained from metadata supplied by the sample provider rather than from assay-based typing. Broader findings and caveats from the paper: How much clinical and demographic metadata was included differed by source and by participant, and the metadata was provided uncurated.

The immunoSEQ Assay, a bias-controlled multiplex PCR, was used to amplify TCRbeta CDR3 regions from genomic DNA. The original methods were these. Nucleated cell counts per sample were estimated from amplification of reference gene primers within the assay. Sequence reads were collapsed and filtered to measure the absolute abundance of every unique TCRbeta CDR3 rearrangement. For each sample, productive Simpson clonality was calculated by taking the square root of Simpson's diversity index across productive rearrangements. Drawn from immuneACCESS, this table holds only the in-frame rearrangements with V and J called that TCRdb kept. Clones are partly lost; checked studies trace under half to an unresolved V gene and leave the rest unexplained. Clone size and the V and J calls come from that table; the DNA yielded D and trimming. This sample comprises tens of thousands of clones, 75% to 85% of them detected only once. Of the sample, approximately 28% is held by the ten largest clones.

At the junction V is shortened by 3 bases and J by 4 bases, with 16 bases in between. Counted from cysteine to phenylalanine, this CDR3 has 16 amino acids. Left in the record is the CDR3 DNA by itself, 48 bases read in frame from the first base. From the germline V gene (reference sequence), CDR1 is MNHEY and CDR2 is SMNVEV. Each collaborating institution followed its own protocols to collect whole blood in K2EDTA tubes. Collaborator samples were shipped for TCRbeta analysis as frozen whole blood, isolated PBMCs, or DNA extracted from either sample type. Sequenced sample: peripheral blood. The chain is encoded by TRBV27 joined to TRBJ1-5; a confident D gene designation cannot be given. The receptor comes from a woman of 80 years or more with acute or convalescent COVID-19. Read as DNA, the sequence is TGTGCCAGCAGTTTGGGTGCTCCTGCGGGAAATCAGCCCCAGCATTTT. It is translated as CASSLGAPAGNQPQHF.